These 21 T cell receptor beta chains were all obtained from the same sample, sequenced in a study of cytomegalovirus exposure and HLA in healthy donors. 60 Vbeta and 13 Jbeta primers were used in PCR. The table came from immunoSEQ multiplex PCR; TCRdb's copy has only in-frame clones and leaves some out. In the table there are about 130,000 clones, 10% of which are singletons. Sequenced: PBMCs. These TCRs come from a woman in her late teens or twenties in good health and CMV-seropositive.

The chain is built from TRBV19 and TRBJ2-3, with 8 bases matching TRBD2. Germline CDR1 is LNHDA and CDR2 is SQIVND (reference sequence). There are 16 residues in the CDR3. After removal of 8 bases from V and 2 bases from J, the junction contained 12 bases not matched to a gene. The CDR3 bases are TGTGCCAGTGGGGGGGTAGCGGGACCTCTCACAGATACGCAGTATTTT. Protein product: CASGGVAGPLTDTQYF.

Only a few counts were recorded for this clone. The chain combines TRBV30 with TRBJ1-6; 7 bases line up with TRBD1. Germline CDR1 and CDR2: GTSNPN and SVGIG (reference sequence). V trimming: 2 bases; J trimming: 6 bases; junction bases outside the gene matches: 7. The length of the CDR3 is 15 residues. The CDR3 sequence: CAWSIRDRANSPLHF. The CDR3 DNA sequence: TGTGCCTGGAGTATCCGGGACAGAGCTAATTCACCCCTCCACTTT.

This sequence joins TRBV6-1 and TRBJ2-5, with 7 positions matching TRBD2. The CDR3 is 14 amino acids. Germline CDR1 MNHNS, CDR2 SASEGT. V gave up 5 bases and J gave up 5 bases; unmatched junction bases: 8. The CDR3 nucleotides are TGTGCCAGCAGTATTCGGGAGGCCGGGGAGACCCAGTACTTC. Its translation: CASSIREAGETQYF.

This clone was counted only a few times. This chain connects TRBV5-1 to TRBJ2-1, with 7 bases matching TRBD2. This CDR3 comprises 15 residues. Germline V CDR1 and CDR2: SGHRS, YFSETQ. The junction had 7 bases not matched to a gene; V was cut back by 4 bases and J by 3 bases. CDR3 nucleotides: TGCGCCAGCAGCGTAAGCGGGGAAAACTACAATGAGCAGTTCTTC. Translating it yields CASSVSGENYNEQFF.

Remarks on this clone: Relative to the germline gene, one junction end is altered; a read error may explain this. V gene TRBV7-7 combines with J gene TRBJ2-5, with 11 bases that match TRBD2. From germline, CDR1 is SSHAT and CDR2 FNYEAQ (reference sequence). The CDR3 has 13 amino acids. The chain's CDR3 is CASSRGLAGEQYF. CDR3 DNA: TGTGCTAGCAGCCGCGGACTAGCGGGTGAGCAGTACTTC.

J is TRBJ1-1 and V is TRBV6-1, with 10 bases fitting TRBD1. The V gene end was trimmed by 8 bases and the J gene end by 7 bases; junction bases not matched to a gene: 7. The CDR3 has 13 amino acids. Germline CDR1 reads MNHNS; CDR2 reads SASEGT. CDR3 nucleotides: TGTGCCAGCTCATTGGACAGGGGGAGTGAAGCTTTCTTT. It codes for CASSLDRGSEAFF.

This chain uses TRBV19 with TRBJ1-1; TRBD1 is a possible D gene (5 bases). V was clipped by 3 bases and J by 6 bases, with 14 bases between them. Germline CDR1 reads LNHDA; CDR2 reads SQIVND (reference sequence). The CDR3 has 14 amino acids. The CDR3, as DNA: TGTGCCAGTAGTATTGGCGGGGGGTGGGCTGAAGCTTTCTTT. This sequence encodes CASSIGGGWAEAFF.

The V and J genes are TRBV5-4 and TRBJ2-5, with 12 bases identical to TRBD2. Germline V gives CDR1 SGHNT, CDR2 YYREEE (reference sequence). After removal of 4 bases from V and 5 bases from J, the junction contained 6 bases not matched to a gene. This CDR3 is built from 15 residues. CDR3 sequence reads: CASSRGTSGFETQYF. Written as DNA, the CDR3 is TGTGCCAGCAGCCGAGGGACTAGCGGGTTTGAGACCCAGTACTTC.

This clone was counted only a few times. The rearrangement links TRBV10-3 to TRBJ1-5, with TRBD1 matching over 8 bases. Germline V CDR1 and CDR2: ENHRY, SYGVKD. The CDR3 contains 17 residues. V was clipped by 3 bases and J by 3 bases; unmatched bases: 10. The CDR3 DNA reads TGTGCCATCAGTGAACATGGACAGGGAACATCCAATCAGCCCCAGCATTTT. Its translation is CAISEHGQGTSNQPQHF.

The chain uses TRBV7-8 and TRBJ1-5; D possibly corresponds to TRBD1 (5 bases). CDR1 and CDR2 from the germline V gene are SGHVS and FQNEAQ. The CDR3 sequence is 14 residues long. V was pared by 4 bases and J by 3 bases, with 10 bases between. The CDR3 loop is CASSSRGDNQPQHF. Here the CDR3 DNA reads TGTGCCAGCAGCTCAAGGGGTGACAATCAGCCCCAGCATTTT.

The chain is built from TRBV6-1 and TRBJ2-3; D gene ambiguous. Trimming cost V 0 bases and J 1 base, with 8 bases left between them. The length of the CDR3 is 15 residues. The V gene's germline CDR1 is MNHNS and CDR2 SASEGT. This CDR3 is CASSEAVYGTDTQYF. For the CDR3, the DNA is TGTGCCAGCAGTGAAGCGGTCTATGGCACAGATACGCAGTATTTT.

V is TRBV6-1 and J is TRBJ1-4; TRBD1 might be the D (6 bases). CDR3 size: 13 residues. Germline loops: CDR1 MNHNS, CDR2 SASEGT. Trimming removed 6 bases from V and 5 bases from J, with 10 bases in between. The CDR3 coding sequence is TGTGCCAGCAGCGGACAGAAGAATGAAAAACTGTTTTTT. Protein sequence: CASSGQKNEKLFF.

This clone occurred a few times. The chain couples TRBV27 to TRBJ1-2; perhaps TRBD1 as D (6 bases). The CDR3 has 13 amino acids. The V and J ends lost 4 bases and 7 bases respectively, with 13 bases between them. The germline V gene has CDR1 MNHEY and CDR2 SMNVEV (reference sequence). The CDR3 coding sequence is TGTGCCAGCAGTTCAGGGACATTAGGTGGCTACACCTTC. It yields the protein CASSSGTLGGYTF.

The chain links TRBV30 to TRBJ2-7, with D perhaps TRBD2 (6 bases). Between the trimmed V and J ends, which lost 0 bases and 0 bases, there was a span of 15 bases. This CDR3 comprises 16 residues. Germline-derived CDR1 and CDR2 are GTSNPN and SVGIG (reference sequence). The CDR3 DNA is TGTGCCTGGAGTGTAAAGGGTAGCGGAAACTCCTACGAGCAGTACGTC. Protein product: CAWSVKGSGNSYEQYV.

This chain links TRBV7-3 with TRBJ2-3; maybe TRBD2 (6 bases). The germline V and J ends were trimmed by 5 bases and 4 bases, with 19 bases remaining between them. The germline CDR1 and CDR2 sequences are SGHTA and FQGTGA. The CDR3 runs 16 residues. The CDR3 sequence: CASSLAPGPGADTQYF. CDR3 coding DNA: TGTGCCAGCAGCCTCGCCCCGGGACCGGGGGCAGATACGCAGTATTTT.

V gene TRBV16 combines with J gene TRBJ1-5; no definite D call. V shed 2 bases and J shed 2 bases, with 10 bases lying between them. Germline values: CDR1 KGHSY, CDR2 FQNENV. The CDR3 extends over 15 amino acids. The CDR3 DNA sequence: TGTGCCAGCAGCCAAAAAGAGGTCGGCAATCAGCCCCAGCATTTT. Translation gives CASSQKEVGNQPQHF.

Here the CDR3 reads CASSQIAGASYNEQFF. CDR3 coding DNA: TGTGCCAGCAGCCAAATAGCGGGCGCCTCCTACAATGAGCAGTTCTTC. V is TRBV14 and J is TRBJ2-1, with 7 bases fitting TRBD2. The CDR3 spans 16 residues. Germline V gives CDR1 SGHDN, CDR2 FVKESK. J was trimmed by 0 bases and V by 2 bases; bases with no gene match: 4.

This clone was found a few times. This rearrangement joins TRBV11-3 to TRBJ2-2, with TRBD2 as a possible D gene (5 bases). Trimming removed 4 bases from V and 1 base from J, with 10 bases in between. This CDR3 spans 15 amino acids. Germline values: CDR1 SGHNT, CDR2 YENEEA. The chain's CDR3 is CASSSGGLNTGELFF. Written as DNA, the CDR3 is TGTGCCAGCAGCTCCGGAGGCCTGAACACCGGGGAGCTGTTTTTT.

The rearrangement links TRBV6-6 to TRBJ2-2; D not resolved. Germline V lookup: CDR1 MNHNY, CDR2 SVGAGI (reference sequence). The CDR3 runs to 16 residues. V was shortened by 4 bases and J by 6 bases, with 18 bases between the two germline ends. CDR3 loop: CASSLSPHGAPGELFF. The CDR3 region has the DNA TGTGCCAGCAGTTTATCCCCCCACGGAGCCCCCGGGGAGCTGTTTTTT.

The J gene is TRBJ1-5, the V gene TRBV15; D uncertain. With 0 bases removed from V and 6 bases from J, the gap between germline ends came to 9 bases. This CDR3 has 14 residues. Germline values: CDR1 LNHNV, CDR2 YYDKDF (reference sequence). The CDR3 loop reads CATSREHQAQPQHF. DNA for the CDR3: TGTGCCACCAGCAGAGAGCATCAGGCTCAGCCCCAGCATTTT.

This clone was observed a few times. CDR3 sequence reads: CASSPGQIYNEQFF. The CDR3 DNA follows: TGTGCCAGCAGTCCGGGACAGATCTACAATGAGCAGTTCTTC. The chain recombines TRBV27 with TRBJ2-1; 7 bases map to TRBD1. J lost 3 bases, V lost 5 bases, and 4 bases had no gene match. The CDR3 runs 14 residues. Germline V gene sequence: CDR1 MNHEY, CDR2 SMNVEV (reference sequence).